This T cell receptor beta chain was observed in a study of cytomegalovirus exposure and HLA in healthy donors. Study conclusions and caveats: The study designated 150 to 200 TCR beta chains cytomegalovirus-associated.

Regarding this clone: Its matching antigen is unknown.

The germline V gene has CDR1 LNHDA and CDR2 SQIVND (reference sequence). Trimming removed 5 bases at V and 3 bases at J, with 11 bases between. This CDR3 comprises 14 residues. Repertoires were generated with immunoSEQ multiplex PCR, while TCRdb's copy carries only in-frame clones and drops some. In the table there are 100,000 to 150,000 clones, roughly 95% of which are singletons. The chain combines TRBV19 with TRBJ1-5; D is ambiguous. The sample taken for sequencing was PBMCs. This receptor was identified in a young man in good health and CMV-seronegative. In DNA, the CDR3 is TGTGCCAGTAGTCCCTACAGCAACAATCAGCCCCAGCATTTT. Its protein product is CASSPYSNNQPQHF.